The 5 T cell receptor beta chains in this list originate from one sample, sequenced in a study of T cell responses to AZD1222 COVID-19 vaccine. This table comes from immunoSEQ multiplex PCR, and its TCRdb copy is limited to in-frame clones, with some not included. The table records about 73,000 clones, approximately 92% of them present only once. The sequences come from peripheral blood, collected 28 days after the second AZD1222 dose. The receptors come from an adult who received the AZD1222 COVID-19 vaccine.

A few counts support this clone. The V and J genes are TRBV2 and TRBJ2-3, with D possibly being TRBD2 (5 bases). The CDR3 runs 13 residues. The V and J ends lost 5 bases and 1 base respectively, with 7 bases between them. CDR1 is SNHLY and CDR2 is FYNNEI in the germline V gene. CDR3 in DNA: TGTGCCAGCAGTAAGGAGGGCACAGATACGCAGTATTTT. It translates to CASSKEGTDTQYF.

This chain links TRBV6-5 with TRBJ1-2; 10 bases line up with TRBD1. The length of the CDR3 is 14 residues. Germline V gene lookup returns CDR1 MNHEY and CDR2 SVGAGI. V shed 5 bases, J shed 7 bases, and the junction held 7 bases outside the gene matches. CDR3 in amino acids: CASSRQGASGGYTF. CDR3 in DNA: TGTGCCAGCAGTCGACAGGGGGCGTCGGGTGGCTACACCTTC.

The chain is built from TRBV19 and TRBJ1-1, with a weak D call TRBD1 (6 bases). Deletions cut 7 bases from V and 4 bases from J, with 16 bases between. From germline, CDR1 is LNHDA and CDR2 SQIVND (reference sequence). The CDR3 consists of 14 residues. In nucleotides, the CDR3 is TGTGCCAGTATGGGGGGGCCCCGGGTCACTGAAGCTTTCTTT. Protein: CASMGGPRVTEAFF.

V usage is TRBV11-1 and J usage is TRBJ2-7, with D tentatively TRBD1 (5 bases). V was shortened by 5 bases and J by 2 bases, with 10 bases between the two germline ends. Germline V lookup: CDR1 SGHAT, CDR2 FQDESV (reference sequence). This CDR3 spans 13 amino acids. The CDR3 DNA reads as TGTGCCAGCAGCCCCGACAGAGCCTACGAGCAGTACGTC. It encodes CASSPDRAYEQYV.

V usage is TRBV10-3 and J usage is TRBJ2-7; perhaps TRBD1 as D (6 bases). The CDR3 has 12 residues. Germline loops: CDR1 ENHRY, CDR2 SYGVKD. Deletions cut 4 bases from V and 3 bases from J, with 7 bases between. The CDR3 nucleotides are TGTGCCATCAGTGTAGGGGGCTACGAGCAGTACTTC. It codes for CAISVGGYEQYF.